The 27 T cell receptor beta chains below all came from one sample that was sequenced in a study of CD8+ T cells in alopecia areata. Treatment indicated: oral pan-JAK inhibitor, 5-10 mg twice daily. Investigators isolated RNA and reverse transcribed it into cDNA to act as the sequencing template. The table came from immunoSEQ multiplex PCR; TCRdb's copy has only in-frame clones and leaves some out. The sample lists some 220,000 clones, less than 75% occurring once. Specimen: CD4+ T cells sorted from blood, collected at week 4, from a patient treated with tofacitinib. The receptors were gathered from a human donor with alopecia areata.

The CDR3 bases are TGTGCCAGCAGTCTCGGGCGCGACTACGAGCAGTACTTC. It is translated as CASSLGRDYEQYF. The rearrangement links TRBV11-2 to TRBJ2-7; no clear D. This CDR3 region has 13 residues. The V end was cut by 6 bases, the J end by 3 bases, with 12 bases between. Per the germline V gene, CDR1 is SGHAT and CDR2 is FQNNGV.

The chain uses TRBV7-2 and TRBJ2-3; the match to TRBD2 covers 7 bases. There are 14 residues in the CDR3. V trimming: 5 bases; J trimming: 1 base; junction bases outside the gene matches: 3. The germline gives CDR1 SGHTA, CDR2 FQGNSA. The CDR3 spells CASSVTSGTDTQYF. CDR3 in DNA: TGTGCCAGCAGCGTCACTAGCGGCACAGATACGCAGTATTTT.

The genes are TRBV7-9 and TRBJ2-1, with D perhaps matching TRBD2 (6 bases). There are 15 residues in the CDR3. V lost 0 bases and J lost 4, with 10 bases in between. The germline V gene has CDR1 SEHNR and CDR2 FQNEAQ (reference sequence). CDR3 bases: TGTGCCAGCAGCTTAGCGTCGGCGGGGTACAATGAGCAGTTCTTC. As protein: CASSLASAGYNEQFF.

This chain connects TRBV10-1 to TRBJ2-2; 7 nucleotides match TRBD1. Germline V lookup: CDR1 WNHNN, CDR2 SYGVQD (reference sequence). V lost 3 bases to trimming and J lost 0 bases; unmatched junction nucleotides: 7. This CDR3 spans 17 amino acids. CDR3 region: CASSDFTGDSNTGELFF. The CDR3 DNA is TGCGCCAGCAGTGACTTTACAGGGGATTCGAACACCGGGGAGCTGTTTTTT.

This clone has only a few counts. The gene calls are TRBV21-1 and TRBJ2-6; the DNA was not compared with TRBD2, the D call given in the table. TRBV21-1 is termed a pseudogene. CDR3 length: 14 residues. Written as DNA, the CDR3 is TGTGCCACCTCAAGAGGCACTGGGGCCAACGTCCTGACTTTC. Translating gives CATSRGTGANVLTF.

This chain links TRBV10-3 with TRBJ2-3; D is perhaps TRBD1 or TRBD2 (5 bases each). CDR1 and CDR2 from the germline V gene are ENHRY and SYGVKD. Trimming took 8 bases from V and 2 from J, leaving 11 bases between them. The CDR3 spans 13 residues. CDR3 loop: CAIGDPDTDTQYF. The CDR3 region has the DNA TGTGCCATCGGGGACCCGGACACAGATACGCAGTATTTT.

This clone was seen just once. The chain carries TRBV4-1 and TRBJ2-3, with 12 bases lining up with TRBD1. Unmatched junction bases numbered 8, after V lost 0 bases and J lost 7 bases. The germline V gene encodes CDR1 MGHRA and CDR2 YSYEKL. The CDR3 is made up of 17 amino acids. The CDR3 sequence is CASSQDQGTGGGNTQYF. As DNA, the CDR3 is TGCGCCAGCAGCCAAGATCAAGGGACAGGGGGCGGTAATACGCAGTATTTT.

The chain recombines TRBV7-2 with TRBJ1-1; D may be TRBD1 (6 bases). This CDR3 region has 14 residues. Trimming stripped 5 bases from V and 3 bases from J, with 13 bases between. Germline values: CDR1 SGHTA, CDR2 FQGNSA. The DNA of the CDR3 is TGTGCCAGCAGCACGAAGGGGGGATACACTGAAGCTTTCTTT. It translates to CASSTKGGYTEAFF.

The chain uses TRBV12-5 and TRBJ2-4, with D maybe TRBD1 (6 bases). Germline V gene lookup returns CDR1 LGHNT and CDR2 FRNRAP. This CDR3 has 12 residues. Trimming cost V 6 bases and J 6 bases, with 9 bases left between them. CDR3 DNA: TGTGCTAGTGGCGAACAGGGAAACATTCAGTACTTC. This sequence encodes CASGEQGNIQYF.

The J gene is TRBJ1-1, the V gene TRBV7-6; D gene uncertain. V was trimmed by 6 bases and J by 4 bases, leaving 6 bases between them. CDR1 SGHVS and CDR2 FNYEAQ come from the germline V gene. CDR3 size: 11 residues. The CDR3 DNA follows: TGTGCCAGCAGTGGTGGCACTGAAGCTTTCTTT. This translates into CASSGGTEAFF.

The chain is built from TRBV7-9 and TRBJ1-2; D not resolved. V dropped 3 bases and J dropped 8 bases, with 10 bases sitting between them. CDR3 length: 12 amino acids. Per the germline V gene, CDR1 is SEHNR and CDR2 is FQNEAQ (reference sequence). As DNA, the CDR3 is TGTGCCAGCAGCTTCCCAGGAAGCGGCTACACCTTC. Residues: CASSFPGSGYTF.

In its sample, this clone was seen once. V is TRBV27 and J is TRBJ2-7; the D gene is possibly TRBD2 (5 bases). The CDR3 covers 14 residues. CDR1 and CDR2 from the germline V gene are MNHEY and SMNVEV (reference sequence). Trimming cost V 3 bases and J 2 bases, with 11 bases left between them. The CDR3: CASSFRRGTYEQYF. The CDR3 nucleotides read TGTGCCAGCAGTTTTCGACGGGGAACCTACGAGCAGTACTTC.

This clone was counted at least ten times. The gene calls are TRBV7-2 and TRBJ2-7; perhaps TRBD1 as D (6 bases). This CDR3 is built from 12 residues. CDR1 and CDR2 from the germline V gene are SGHTA and FQGNSA. V was shortened by 5 bases and J by 12 bases, with 17 bases between the two germline ends. CDR3 nucleotide sequence: TGTGCCAGCAGCCCCCTGGGGGACAAGCTGTACTTC. Translation gives CASSPLGDKLYF.

This clone has just one count. This sequence joins TRBV5-1 and TRBJ1-1; no definite D call. There are 12 residues in the CDR3. V shed 3 bases and J shed 6 bases, with 9 bases lying between them. Germline CDR1 SGHRS, CDR2 YFSETQ. CDR3 residues: CASSSGRAEAFF. In DNA form, the CDR3 reads TGCGCCAGCAGCTCTGGGCGCGCTGAAGCTTTCTTT.

The chain recombines TRBV7-9 with TRBJ1-2, with TRBD1 as a possible D gene (5 bases). V shed 4 bases and J shed 8 bases, with 14 bases lying between them. In germline, CDR1 is SEHNR, CDR2 FQNEAQ (reference sequence). CDR3 length: 13 amino acids. The CDR3 region is CASSSTPGQGYTF. CDR3 DNA sequence: TGTGCCAGCAGCTCTACCCCGGGGCAGGGCTACACCTTC.

The CDR3 DNA reads as TGTGCCAGCAGTGACCAGGCGCTGGGCTACAATGAGCAGTTCTTC. It translates to CASSDQALGYNEQFF. The chain uses TRBV6-4 and TRBJ2-1; D is unclear. V shed 2 bases and J shed 3 bases, with 11 bases lying between them. Germline loops: CDR1 MRHNA, CDR2 SNTAGT. CDR3 size: 15 residues.

The chain links TRBV14 to TRBJ1-1; possibly TRBD1 for D (6 bases). Germline loops: CDR1 SGHDN, CDR2 FVKESK. CDR3 length: 14 amino acids. V gave up 1 base and J gave up 1 base, with 7 bases separating them. CDR3 in amino acids: CASSQAGANTEAFF. The CDR3 nucleotides are TGTGCCAGCAGCCAAGCGGGGGCGAACACTGAAGCTTTCTTT. The variable domain in full, with the rest retrieved from reference TRBV14 and TRBJ1-1, is EAGVTQFPSHSVIEKGQTVTLRCDPISGHDNLYWYRRVMGKEIKFLLHFVKESKQDESGMPNNRFLAERTGGTYSTLKVQPAELEDSGVYFCASSQAGANTEAFFGQGTRLTVV.

This chain uses TRBV29-1 with TRBJ2-2; 8 bases line up with TRBD1. The V and J ends lost 4 bases and 5 bases, in that order; junction bases with no gene match: 9. From germline, CDR1 is SQVTM and CDR2 ANQGSEA. The CDR3 extends over 15 amino acids. CDR3 bases: TGCAGCGTTGGTTTGTCAGGGGGCCAAACCGGGGAGCTGTTTTTT. Protein: CSVGLSGGQTGELFF.

The rearrangement uses TRBV4-2 and TRBJ2-7; 7 nucleotides match TRBD1. J lost 1 base, V lost 0 bases, and 3 bases had no gene match. The CDR3 contains 15 residues. Germline loops: CDR1 LGHNA, CDR2 YNFKEQ. The CDR3: CASSQELDRSYEQYF. DNA for the CDR3: TGTGCCAGCAGCCAAGAACTGGACAGGTCCTACGAGCAGTACTTC.

This clone was observed a few times. The chain is built from TRBV28 and TRBJ1-6; D may be TRBD1 (5 bases). Germline loops: CDR1 MDHEN, CDR2 SYDVKM. The CDR3 spans 14 residues. V gave up 6 bases and J gave up 0 bases, with 6 bases separating them. CDR3 sequence reads: CASSTGSYNSPLHF. The CDR3 DNA sequence: TGTGCCAGCAGCACAGGCTCCTATAATTCACCCCTCCACTTT.

V usage is TRBV6-1 and J usage is TRBJ1-5; the match to TRBD1 covers 7 bases. Unmatched junction bases numbered 8, after V lost 3 bases and J lost 0 bases. CDR3 length equals 17 residues. Germline CDR1 and CDR2: MNHNS and SASEGT. The CDR3 loop reads CASSERETGYSNQPQHF. The DNA for the CDR3 is TGTGCCAGCAGTGAGCGGGAGACAGGGTATAGCAATCAGCCCCAGCATTTT.

This clone turned up a few times. V gene TRBV10-3 combines with J gene TRBJ2-3; 8 nucleotides agree with TRBD1. The V segment lost 2 bases and the J segment 3 bases; nucleotides outside the gene matches: 7. The germline CDR1 and CDR2 sequences are ENHRY and SYGVKD. The CDR3 loop spans 16 amino acids. The CDR3 loop is CAISEPLRGQTDTQYF. CDR3 nucleotide sequence: TGTGCCATCAGTGAGCCCCTCAGGGGGCAGACAGATACGCAGTATTTT.

This clone was seen a few times. The chain uses TRBV29-1 and TRBJ2-1, with 8 bases aligning to TRBD2. The V and J ends lost 0 bases and 13 bases, in that order; junction bases with no gene match: 8. Germline V lookup: CDR1 SQVTM, CDR2 ANQGSEA. CDR3 size: 13 residues. CDR3 loop: CSVEDKMRGAQFF. The CDR3, as DNA: TGCAGCGTTGAAGATAAGATGCGGGGGGCACAGTTCTTC.

Written as DNA, the CDR3 is TGCAGCGTTGCCGGCCAGGGGCACACTGAAGCTTTCTTT. Translation: CSVAGQGHTEAFF. V is TRBV29-1 and J is TRBJ1-1; perhaps TRBD1 as D (6 bases). Per the germline V gene, CDR1 is SQVTM and CDR2 is ANQGSEA. This CDR3 has 13 amino acids. Between the trimmed V and J ends, which lost 4 bases and 3 bases, there was a span of 12 bases.

The chain joins TRBV30 to TRBJ1-6; 7 bases are a match to TRBD1. Germline trimming cut 4 bases from V and 7 bases from J; bases unmatched to any gene: 7. The CDR3 totals 14 residues. Germline CDR1 reads GTSNPN; CDR2 reads SVGIG (reference sequence). CDR3 loop: CAWNRQGGNSPLHF. The CDR3 nucleotides are TGTGCCTGGAATAGACAGGGAGGCAATTCACCCCTCCACTTT. The variable domain in full, with the rest retrieved from reference TRBV30 and TRBJ1-6, is SQTIHQWPATLVQPVGSPLSLECTVEGTSNPNLYWYRQAAGRGLQLLFYSVGIGQISSEVPQNLSASRPQDRQFILSSKKLLLSDSGFYLCAWNRQGGNSPLHFGNGTRLTVT.

The chain carries TRBV29-1 and TRBJ1-2; D may be TRBD1 (6 bases). V lost 5 bases to trimming and J lost 8 bases, with 18 bases between them. The CDR3 extends over 13 amino acids. The germline CDR1 and CDR2 sequences are SQVTM and ANQGSEA. The CDR3 loop is CSVLPGGEKGYTF. The CDR3 nucleotides are TGCAGCGTTTTGCCCGGGGGCGAAAAAGGCTACACCTTC.

V usage is TRBV6-1 and J usage is TRBJ2-7; D uncertain. This CDR3 spans 12 amino acids. From germline, CDR1 is MNHNS and CDR2 SASEGT. V was pared by 7 bases and J by 4 bases, with 11 bases between. CDR3: CASNLIPYEQYF. The DNA of the CDR3 is TGTGCCAGCAACTTAATCCCGTACGAGCAGTACTTC.